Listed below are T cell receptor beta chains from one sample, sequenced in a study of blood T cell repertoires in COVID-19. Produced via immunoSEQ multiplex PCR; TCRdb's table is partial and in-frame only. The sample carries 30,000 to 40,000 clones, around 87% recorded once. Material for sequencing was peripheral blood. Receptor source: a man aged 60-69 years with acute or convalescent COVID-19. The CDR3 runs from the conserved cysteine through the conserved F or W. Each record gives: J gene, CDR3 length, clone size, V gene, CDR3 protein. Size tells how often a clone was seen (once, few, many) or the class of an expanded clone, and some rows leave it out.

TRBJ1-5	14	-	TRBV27	CASSLGQGGQPQHF
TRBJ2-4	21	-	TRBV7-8	CASSLVFTGLAGTWAKNIQYF
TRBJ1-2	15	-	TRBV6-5	CASTLSLTAIYGYTF
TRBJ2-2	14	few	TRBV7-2	CASSARDRAGELFF
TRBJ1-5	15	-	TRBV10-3	CAISSDRGGNQPQHF
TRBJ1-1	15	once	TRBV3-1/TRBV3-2	CASSQATGGKTEAFF
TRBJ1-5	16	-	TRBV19	CASSIDLGGAGQPQHF
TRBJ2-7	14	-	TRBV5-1	CASSLDRGAGEQYF
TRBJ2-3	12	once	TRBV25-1	CASSTSTDTQYF
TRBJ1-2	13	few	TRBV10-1	CASSEQGNYGYTF
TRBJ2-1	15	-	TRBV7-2	CASSLVQRTYNEQFF
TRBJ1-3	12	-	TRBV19	CASSIEGYTIYF
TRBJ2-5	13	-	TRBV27	CASRQGTQETQYF
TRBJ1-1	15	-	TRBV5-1	CASSLEGGKNTEAFF
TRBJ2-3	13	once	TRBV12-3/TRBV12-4	CASSYRGEDTQYF
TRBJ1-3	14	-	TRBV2	CASKEQPSGNTIYF
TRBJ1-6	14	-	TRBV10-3	CAISESVGSSPLHF
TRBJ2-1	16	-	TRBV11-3	CASSIAGTSGFNEQFF
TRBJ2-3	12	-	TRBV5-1	CASSDTSGTQYF
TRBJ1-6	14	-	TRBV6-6	CASSPRDRGSPLHF
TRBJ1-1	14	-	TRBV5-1	CASSNQGQATEAFF
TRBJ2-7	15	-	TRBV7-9	CASSLVARGEGEQYF
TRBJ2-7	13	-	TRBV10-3	CAISSREDYEQYF
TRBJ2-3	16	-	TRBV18	CASSQMTGGSTDTQYF
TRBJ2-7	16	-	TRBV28	CASSLWGRVNSYEQYF
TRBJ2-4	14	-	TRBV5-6	CASSPRQGKNIQYF
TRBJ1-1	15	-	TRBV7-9	CASSQDRGRGTEAFF
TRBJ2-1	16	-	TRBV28	CASSSPGTRGGNEQFF
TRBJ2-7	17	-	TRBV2	CASSSYVRASGNYEQYF
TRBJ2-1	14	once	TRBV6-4	CASSRAATYNEQFF
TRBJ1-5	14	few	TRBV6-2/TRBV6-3	CASSWVRTTQPQHF
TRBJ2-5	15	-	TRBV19	CASSIGGVNGETQYF
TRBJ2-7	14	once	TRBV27	CASSFGRGQVEQYF
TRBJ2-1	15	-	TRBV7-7	CASSLSGTPRDEQFF
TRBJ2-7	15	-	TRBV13	CASSLIAGGPNEQYF
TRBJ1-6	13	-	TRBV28	CASSLDKNSPLHF
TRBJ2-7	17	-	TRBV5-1	CASSLVDRVGRGYEQYF
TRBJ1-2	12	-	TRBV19	CASTRTSDGYTF
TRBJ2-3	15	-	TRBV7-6	CASSALGGGPDTQYF
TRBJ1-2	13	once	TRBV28	CASSLGTDRWGTF
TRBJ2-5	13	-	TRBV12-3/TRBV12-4	CASSPGQQETQYF
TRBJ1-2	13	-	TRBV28	CASSLFRGYGYTF
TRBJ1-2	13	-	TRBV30	CAQKGTGSYGYTF
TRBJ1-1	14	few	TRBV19	CASSEGQGIAEAFF
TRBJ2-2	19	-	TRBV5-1	CASSFRRADFARLAGELFF
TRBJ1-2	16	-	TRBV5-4	CASSARGRELRGGYTF
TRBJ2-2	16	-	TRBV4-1	CASSRQANPNTGELFF
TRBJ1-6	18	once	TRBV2	CASKPRPGQGAFNSPLHF
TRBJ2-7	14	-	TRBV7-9	CASSTGLAGVEQYF
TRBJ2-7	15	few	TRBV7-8	CASSLREASSYEQYF
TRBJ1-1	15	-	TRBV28	CASSLMAGKGTEAFF
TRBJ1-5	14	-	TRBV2	CASVALTGGQPQHF
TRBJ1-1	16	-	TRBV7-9	CASSTTTGVGLTEAFF
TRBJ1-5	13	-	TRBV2	CASTRVGNQPQHF
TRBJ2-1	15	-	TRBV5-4	CASSARLAGDNEQFF
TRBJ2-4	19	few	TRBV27	CASSQRGQGQVGAKNIQYF
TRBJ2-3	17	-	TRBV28	CASSLKGEGPYTDTQYF
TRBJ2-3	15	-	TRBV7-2	CASSLAGGGGNTQYF